The T cell receptor (beta chain) described here comes from a study of beta chain features in type 1 diabetes. All of the isolated RNA was reverse transcribed, so expressed TCRB transcripts were sequenced. Produced via immunoSEQ multiplex PCR; TCRdb's table is partial and in-frame only. The sample carries 310,000 or so clones, around 8% recorded once. This clone showed up many times. Germline CDR1 reads SGHAT; CDR2 reads FQDESV (reference sequence). Deletions cut 3 bases from V and 2 bases from J, with 8 bases between. The CDR3 is 14 amino acids. This chain uses TRBV11-1 with TRBJ2-4; tentative D call: TRBD2 (5 bases). This TCR came from a woman between 18 and 30 years old in good health. Sequences were obtained from central memory CD4+ T cells from blood. DNA of the CDR3: TGTGCCAGCAGCTTTGACGGGACCAAAAACATTCAGTACTTC. Its translation: CASSFDGTKNIQYF.